This T cell receptor (beta chain) was captured by sequencing in a study of CD8+CD57+ T cells in acquired aplastic anemia. The overall study: Around 3.2 ug was the average amount of DNA from sorted CD4+ and CD8+ cells.

Study results and limitations: Researchers report that fewer than 30 CD8+ CDR3 sequences appeared in both patients and controls.

By flow cytometry, patients selected for sequencing had shown an expansion of CD8+CD57+ cells. Severe acquired aplastic anemia was diagnosed in all patients. Among the patients, none had received any therapy at the time of blood sampling. This CDR3 spans 15 amino acids. Germline V gives CDR1 SGHVS, CDR2 FNYEAQ. Trimming removed 1 base from V and 7 bases from J, with 16 bases in between. Comment on this clonotype: The antigen remains undetermined.

Genomic DNA, serving as template, underwent TCR beta VDJ and CDR3 profiling. MiXCR, run by TCRdb on the reads, gives a single entry per CDR3 protein. The sample has over 250,000 distinct CDR3 sequences; 56% are singletons. The sequence derives from a human donor with aplastic anemia. The rearrangement joins TRBV7-6 to TRBJ1-2; the D is unclear. The source material was sorted CD4+, CD8+, or CD8+CD57+ T cells (not recorded which) from PBMCs. CDR3: CASSLGVGSAAGYTF. CDR3 in DNA: TGTGCCAGCAGCTTAGGGGTAGGTTCGGCTGCTGGCTACACCTTC.